This T cell receptor (beta chain) was sequenced for a study of OX40 agonist ivuxolimab in advanced cancers. At the level of the study: Under the entry rules, prior anti-PD-1, anti-PD-L1 or anti-CTLA-4 therapy was allowed, and around 36% had some.

The study, taken as a whole, reports: The study found among the lowest clonal expansion in partial responders at 0.1-3.0 mg/kg.

V was trimmed by 4 bases and J by 6 bases, leaving 24 bases between them. The CDR3 is made up of 17 amino acids. Germline loops: CDR1 SGHRS, CDR2 YFSETQ. Sequencing was performed with immunoSEQ multiplex PCR; in TCRdb, only in-frame clones are kept and a portion is missing. The table has around 60,000 clones, around 84% seen once; the top ten hold roughly 2.1%. As for this clone: As yet, its antigen is unknown.

The sequence derives from an adult with an advanced solid tumor such as melanoma, head and neck, liver or kidney cancer. Sequenced material: CD4+ or CD8+ T cells sorted from blood, taken in a trial of the OX40 agonist ivuxolimab. The chain has TRBV5-1 and TRBJ2-3; maybe TRBD1 (6 bases). The CDR3 protein is CASSHNSRTVTTDTQYF. The CDR3 DNA follows: TGCGCCAGCAGCCACAACTCCCGGACAGTCACTACCGATACGCAGTATTTT.